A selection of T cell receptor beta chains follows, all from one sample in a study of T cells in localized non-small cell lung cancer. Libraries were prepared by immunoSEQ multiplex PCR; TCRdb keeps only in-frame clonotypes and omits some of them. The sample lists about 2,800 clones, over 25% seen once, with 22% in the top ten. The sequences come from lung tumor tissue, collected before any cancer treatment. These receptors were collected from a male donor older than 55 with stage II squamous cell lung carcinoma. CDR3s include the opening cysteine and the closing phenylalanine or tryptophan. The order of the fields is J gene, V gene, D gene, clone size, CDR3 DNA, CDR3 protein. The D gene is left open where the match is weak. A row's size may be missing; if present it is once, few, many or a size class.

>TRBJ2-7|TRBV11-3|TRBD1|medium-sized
TGTGCCAGCAGCTTAGTATTTCGGGCGGGGACAGGAGCCTACGAGCAGTACTTC
CASSLVFRAGTGAYEQYF
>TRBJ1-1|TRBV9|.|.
TGTGCCAGCAGCCCCGGCCAGGCTCGAATGAACACTGAAGCTTTCTTT
CASSPGQARMNTEAFF
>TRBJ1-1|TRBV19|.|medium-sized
TGTGCCAGTAAGGCGCGGGGACCCACTGAAGCTTTCTTT
CASKARGPTEAFF
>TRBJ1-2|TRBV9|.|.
TGTGCCAGCAGCGTAGGATCTCGGGGCTACACCTTC
CASSVGSRGYTF
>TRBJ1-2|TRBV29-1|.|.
TGCAGCGTTGTACATACTTCTATAGACTACACCTTC
CSVVHTSIDYTF
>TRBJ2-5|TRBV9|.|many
TGTGCCAGCAGTGAATCCCAGGCCGGACGGACCCAGTACTTC
CASSESQAGRTQYF
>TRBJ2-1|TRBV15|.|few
TGTGCCACAGGGGGCCAGGGGGGATGGAATGAGCAGTTCTTC
CATGGQGGWNEQFF
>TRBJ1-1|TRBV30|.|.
TGTGCCTGGAGCATCAGGGCCTGGGGCACTGAAGCTTTCTTT
CAWSIRAWGTEAFF
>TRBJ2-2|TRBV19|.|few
TGTGCCAGTAGTATAGGCGGGGTCACCGGGGAGCTGTTTTTT
CASSIGGVTGELFF
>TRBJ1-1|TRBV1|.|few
TGCGCCAGCAGCCCACCGGGACTCACAGAAGCTTTCTTT
CASSPPGLTEAFF
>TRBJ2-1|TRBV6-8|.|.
TGTGCCAGTACTCTCAGGGAGTTAAATGAGCAGTTCTTC
CASTLRELNEQFF
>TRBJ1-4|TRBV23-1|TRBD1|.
TGCGCGGTAGGGGACAGGGAGATTTTTGAGGGTATGAATGAAAAACTGTTTTTT
CAVGDREIFEGMNEKLFF
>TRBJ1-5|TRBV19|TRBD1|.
TGTGCCAGTAGCCCCCACCGGGACAGGAAAACTTATAGCAATCAGCCCCAGCATTTT
CASSPHRDRKTYSNQPQHF
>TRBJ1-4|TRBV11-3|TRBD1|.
TGTGCCAGCAGCTCGCCGGGACAGGATAGGGAAAAACTGTTTTTT
CASSSPGQDREKLFF
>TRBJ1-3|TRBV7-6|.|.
TGTGCCAGCAGCTTATTCGGGGGCATGGGAGGAAACACCATATATTTT
CASSLFGGMGGNTIYF
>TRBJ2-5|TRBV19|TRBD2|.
TGTGCCAGTCGACTAGCAGGAGAGACCCAGTACTTC
CASRLAGETQYF
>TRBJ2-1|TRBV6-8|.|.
TGTGCCAGCAGGATTCGGGGGAGCTCCTACAATGAGCAGTTCTTC
CASRIRGSSYNEQFF
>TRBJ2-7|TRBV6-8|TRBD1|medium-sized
TGTGCCAGCAAGTGGGGGACAGGGTCTTCCTACGAGCAGTACTTC
CASKWGTGSSYEQYF
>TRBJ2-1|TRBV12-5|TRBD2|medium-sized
TGTGCCAGCACCCGCGTAGCGGGGACGGATGAGCAGTTCTTC
CASTRVAGTDEQFF
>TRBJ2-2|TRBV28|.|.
TGTGCCAGCAGTTTGGCAGGGGACATGTTCGCGAACACCGGGGAGCTGTTTTTT
CASSLAGDMFANTGELFF
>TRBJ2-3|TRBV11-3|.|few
TGTGCCAGCAGCGAAGGAGGGTACACAGATACGCAGTATTTT
CASSEGGYTDTQYF
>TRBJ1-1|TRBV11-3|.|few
TGTGCCAGCAGCTTAGGAGCAGGGAGAGACACTGAAGCTTTCTTT
CASSLGAGRDTEAFF
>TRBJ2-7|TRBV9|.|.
TGTGCCAGCAGCCCAGTAGGGGGAGAGCAGTACTTC
CASSPVGGEQYF
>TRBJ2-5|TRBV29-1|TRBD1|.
TGCAGCGCCAAGGCCGGACAGGGGCAAGAGACCCAGTACTTC
CSAKAGQGQETQYF
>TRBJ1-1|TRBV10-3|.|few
TGTGCCATCAGTGAGCCCTCGATCGGAAACACTGAAGCTTTCTTT
CAISEPSIGNTEAFF
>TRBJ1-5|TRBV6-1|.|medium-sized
TGTGCCAGCAGTGAAGGGGCTAACGGGGATCCAAATCAGCCCCAGCATTTT
CASSEGANGDPNQPQHF
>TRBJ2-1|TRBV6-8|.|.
TGTGCCAGCACCCCCAAGTACTATCCCGACAATGAGCAGTTCTTC
CASTPKYYPDNEQFF
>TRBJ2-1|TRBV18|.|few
TGTGCCAGCTCACCGCCCGACTGGTACAATGAGCAGTTCTTC
CASSPPDWYNEQFF
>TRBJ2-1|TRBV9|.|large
TGTGCCAGCGGGGGGATAAGCTCCTACAATGAGCAGTTCTTC
CASGGISSYNEQFF
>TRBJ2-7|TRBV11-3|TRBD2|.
TGTGCCAGCAGCTTCAAAGCGGGAGGGGTGTACGAGCAGTACTTC
CASSFKAGGVYEQYF
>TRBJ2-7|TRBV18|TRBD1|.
TGTGCCAGCTCACTTTTCGGGACAGGCAGCTCCTACGAGCAGTACTTC
CASSLFGTGSSYEQYF
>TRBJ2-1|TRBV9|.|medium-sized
TGTGCCAGCAGCGTAGTAGACTTCTCCTACAATGAGCAGTTCTTC
CASSVVDFSYNEQFF
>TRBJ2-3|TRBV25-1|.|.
TGTGCCAGCAGGGGCCGGCGGTATACCACAGATACGCAGTATTTT
CASRGRRYTTDTQYF
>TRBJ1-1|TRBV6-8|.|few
TGTGCCAGCAGTTCCACTGCCGGTGAAGCTTTCTTT
CASSSTAGEAFF
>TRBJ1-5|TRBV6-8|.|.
TGTGCCATCAGTCAGGTTAGCAATCAGCCCCAGCATTTT
CAISQVSNQPQHF
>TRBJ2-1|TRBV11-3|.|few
TGTGCCAGCAGCTTAATTAGCGGAGACTACAATGAGCAGTTCTTC
CASSLISGDYNEQFF
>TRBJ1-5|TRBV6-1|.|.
TGTGCCAGCAGTGAAGCGGGCAACCGCAATCAGCCCCAGCATTTT
CASSEAGNRNQPQHF
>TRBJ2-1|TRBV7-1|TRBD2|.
TGTGCCAGCAGCCCGACTAGCGGGAGGTTCTGGTTCTTC
CASSPTSGRFWFF
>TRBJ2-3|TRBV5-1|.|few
TGCGCCAGCAGCTTGGCCAGCAGGCCAGATACGCAGTATTTT
CASSLASRPDTQYF
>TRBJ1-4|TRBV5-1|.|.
TGCGCCAGCAGCTTGGAACAACAACCCGGAGAAAAACTGTTTTTT
CASSLEQQPGEKLFF
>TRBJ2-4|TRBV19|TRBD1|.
TGTGCCAGTGCACAGGGGGAGGAAAACATTCAGTACTTC
CASAQGEENIQYF
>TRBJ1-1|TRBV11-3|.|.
TGTGCCAGCAGCGAAACACAGGGAGACACTGAAGCTTTCTTT
CASSETQGDTEAFF
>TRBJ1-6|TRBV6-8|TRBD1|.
TGTGCCAGCAGTGAGAGAGGGACAGGGGGATCACCCCTCCACTTT
CASSERGTGGSPLHF
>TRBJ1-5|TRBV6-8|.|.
TGTGCCAGCAGTTTTCAGGGTTATAGCAATCAGCCCCAGCATTTT
CASSFQGYSNQPQHF
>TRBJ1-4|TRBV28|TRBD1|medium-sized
TGTGCCAGCAGCCCGACAGGGGATAATGAAAAACTGTTTTTT
CASSPTGDNEKLFF
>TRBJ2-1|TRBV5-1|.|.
TGCGCCAGCAGCTTGGATGGCGGGCTCTCCTACAATGAGCAGTTCTTC
CASSLDGGLSYNEQFF
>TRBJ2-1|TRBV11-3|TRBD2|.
TGTGCCAGCAGTCACGAAGGCCATATGAGCGGGATTACCCATGAGCAGTTCTTC
CASSHEGHMSGITHEQFF
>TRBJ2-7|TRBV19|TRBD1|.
TGTGCCAGCAGTAACCAGGGGGCGCGGAACGAGCAGTACTTC
CASSNQGARNEQYF
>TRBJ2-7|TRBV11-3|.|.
TGTGCCAGCAGCAAAGGGACATTCCCCGTCAACTACGAGCAGTACTTC
CASSKGTFPVNYEQYF
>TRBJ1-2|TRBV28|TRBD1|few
TGTGCCAGCACCAGCCCGGGGGACAGGGACTTTCACACCTTC
CASTSPGDRDFHTF
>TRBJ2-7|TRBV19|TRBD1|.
TGTGCCAGTAGTATGAGTCCGACAGGGGAACTTCCCGAGCAGTACTTC
CASSMSPTGELPEQYF
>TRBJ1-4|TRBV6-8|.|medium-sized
TGTGCCAGCACAACGCCCGCAACTAATGAAAAACTGTTTTTT
CASTTPATNEKLFF
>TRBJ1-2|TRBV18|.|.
TGTGCCAGCTCACGTGGGACACCCGCCTATGGCTACACCTTC
CASSRGTPAYGYTF
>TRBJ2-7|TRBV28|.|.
TGTGCCAGCAGTTTACATCCGCAGGGGACCGAGCAGTACTTC
CASSLHPQGTEQYF
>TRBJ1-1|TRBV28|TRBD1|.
TGTGCCAGCAGGGACAGGGGGTTCGGTGAAGCTTTCTTT
CASRDRGFGEAFF
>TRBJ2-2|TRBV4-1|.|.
TGCGCCAGCAGCCTTAGCAATACCTATGGGACCGGGGAGCTGTTTTTT
CASSLSNTYGTGELFF
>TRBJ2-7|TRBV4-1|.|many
TGCGCCAGCAGCCAATTTGTGAGCCGGAGGGAGCAGTACTTC
CASSQFVSRREQYF
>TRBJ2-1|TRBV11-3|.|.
TGTGCCAGCAGCTTGGCCGGCGGAGGCTCCTACAATGAGCAGTTCTTC
CASSLAGGGSYNEQFF
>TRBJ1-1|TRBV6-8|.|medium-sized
TGTGCCAGCAAACCGGGACAATCGAACACTGAAGCTTTCTTT
CASKPGQSNTEAFF